This T cell receptor beta chain was retrieved from a study of response to subunit inactivated influenza vaccine. Comment on this clonotype: Its antigen is not identified.

Study-wide results and limits: That few new T cells are recruited by each seasonal influenza vaccination was the authors' suggestion.

The CDR3 has 17 residues. Per germline, CDR1 LNHNV and CDR2 YYDKDF (reference sequence). Trimming shortened V by 5 bases and J by 0 bases, and 20 bases separated the two germline ends. TCRdb analysed the RT-PCR reads with MiXCR anew, one entry per CDR3 protein. Of about 530,000 distinct CDR3 sequences detected, 10% to 15% appear once; the ten largest clones hold about 10%. The source material was PBMCs from blood, sampled on the day of vaccination. The TCR comes from a man aged 45-60 years who received an inactivated influenza vaccine. The chain has TRBV15 and TRBJ2-7; the D call may be TRBD1 or TRBD2 (7 bases each). The CDR3 region is CATSPGGGPQSSYEQYF. The CDR3 DNA reads as TGTGCCACCAGCCCAGGGGGAGGGCCCCAAAGCTCCTACGAGCAGTACTTC. The variable domain in full, completed from reference TRBV15 and TRBJ2-7, reads DAMVIQNPRYQVTQFGKPVTLSCSQTLNHNVMYWYQQKSSQAPKLLFHYYDKDFNNEADTPDNFQSRRPNTSFCFLDIRSPGLGDTAMYLCATSPGGGPQSSYEQYFGPGTRLTVT.